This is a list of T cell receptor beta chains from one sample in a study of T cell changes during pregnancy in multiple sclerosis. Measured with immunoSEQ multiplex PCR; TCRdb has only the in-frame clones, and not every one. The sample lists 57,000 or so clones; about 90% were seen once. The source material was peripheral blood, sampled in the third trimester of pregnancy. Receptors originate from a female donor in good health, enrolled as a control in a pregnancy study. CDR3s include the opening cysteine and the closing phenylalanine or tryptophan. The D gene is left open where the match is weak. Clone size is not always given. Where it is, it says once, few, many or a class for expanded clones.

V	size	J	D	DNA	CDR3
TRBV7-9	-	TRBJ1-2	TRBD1	TGTGCCAGCAGCCCTGGACAGGGGGCGGACACCTTC	CASSPGQGADTF
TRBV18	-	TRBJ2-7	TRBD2	TGTGCCAGCTCACCCTGGACTAGCGGGGGTTACTCCTACGAGCAGTACTTC	CASSPWTSGGYSYEQYF
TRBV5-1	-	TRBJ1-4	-	TGCGCCAGCAGCTTGGTGGACAGAACTAATGAAAAACTGTTTTTT	CASSLVDRTNEKLFF
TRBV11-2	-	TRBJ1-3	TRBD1	TGTGCCAGCAGCTTCCAGGGGGCTGGTGGAAACACCATATATTTT	CASSFQGAGGNTIYF
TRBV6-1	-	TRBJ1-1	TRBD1	TGTGCCAGCAGTGACTTACAGGGGGAAGCTTTCTTT	CASSDLQGEAFF
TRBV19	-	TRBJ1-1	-	TGTGCCAGTAGTATTGGCCGGGGAGGGACTGAAGCTTTCTTT	CASSIGRGGTEAFF
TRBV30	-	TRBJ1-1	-	TGTGCCTGGAGGTATGCGGGTCGGGACACTGAAGCTTTCTTT	CAWRYAGRDTEAFF
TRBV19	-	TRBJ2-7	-	TGTGCCAGTAGTATAGACTCAGGGATCTCCTACGAGCAGTACTTC	CASSIDSGISYEQYF
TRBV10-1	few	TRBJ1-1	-	TGCGCCAGCAGCGCCCAGACTGAAGCTTTCTTT	CASSAQTEAFF
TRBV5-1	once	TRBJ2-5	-	TGCGCCAGCAGCGGGGGGTCGGGGGAAGAGACCCAGTACTTC	CASSGGSGEETQYF